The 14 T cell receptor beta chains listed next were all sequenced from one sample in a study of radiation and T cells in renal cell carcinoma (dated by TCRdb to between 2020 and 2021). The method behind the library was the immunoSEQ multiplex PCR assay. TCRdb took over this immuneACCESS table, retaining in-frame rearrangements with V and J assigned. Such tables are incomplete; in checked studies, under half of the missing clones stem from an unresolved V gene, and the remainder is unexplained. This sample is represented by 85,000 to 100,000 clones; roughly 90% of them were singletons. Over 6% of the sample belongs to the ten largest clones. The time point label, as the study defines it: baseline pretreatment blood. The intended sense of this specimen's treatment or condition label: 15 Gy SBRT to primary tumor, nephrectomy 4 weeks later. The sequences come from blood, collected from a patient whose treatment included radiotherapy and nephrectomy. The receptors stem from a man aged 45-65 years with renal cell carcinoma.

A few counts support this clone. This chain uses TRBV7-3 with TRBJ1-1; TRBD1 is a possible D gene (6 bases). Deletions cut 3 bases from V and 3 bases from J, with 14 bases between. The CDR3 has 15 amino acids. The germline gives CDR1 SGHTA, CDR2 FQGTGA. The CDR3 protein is CASSFSEAGDTEAFF. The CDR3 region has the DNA TGTGCCAGCAGCTTCTCTGAGGCAGGGGACACTGAAGCTTTCTTT.

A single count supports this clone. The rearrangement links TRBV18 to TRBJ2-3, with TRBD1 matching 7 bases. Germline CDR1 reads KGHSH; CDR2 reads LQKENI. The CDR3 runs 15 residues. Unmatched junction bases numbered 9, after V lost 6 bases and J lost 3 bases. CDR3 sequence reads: CASSQTGLGTDTQYF. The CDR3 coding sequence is TGTGCCAGCTCTCAGACAGGGTTAGGAACAGATACGCAGTATTTT.

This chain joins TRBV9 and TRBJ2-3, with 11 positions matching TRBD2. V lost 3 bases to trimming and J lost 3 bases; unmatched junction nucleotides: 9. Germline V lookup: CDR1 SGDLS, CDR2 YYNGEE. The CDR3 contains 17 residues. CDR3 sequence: CASSGPSGRWVTDTQYF. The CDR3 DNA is TGTGCCAGCAGCGGACCTAGCGGGAGGTGGGTGACAGATACGCAGTATTTT.

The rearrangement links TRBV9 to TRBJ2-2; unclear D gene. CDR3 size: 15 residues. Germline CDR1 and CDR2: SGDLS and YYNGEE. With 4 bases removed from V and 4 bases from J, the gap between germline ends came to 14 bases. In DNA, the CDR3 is TGTGCCAGCAGCACGGGCTCGGTGGGCACCGGGGAGCTGTTTTTT. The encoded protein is CASSTGSVGTGELFF.

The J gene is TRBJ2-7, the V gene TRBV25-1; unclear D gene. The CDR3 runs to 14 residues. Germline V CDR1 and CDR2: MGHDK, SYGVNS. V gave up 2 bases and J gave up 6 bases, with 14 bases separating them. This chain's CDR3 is CASSEPRWPGEQYF. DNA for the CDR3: TGTGCCAGCAGTGAACCCCGATGGCCCGGCGAGCAGTACTTC.

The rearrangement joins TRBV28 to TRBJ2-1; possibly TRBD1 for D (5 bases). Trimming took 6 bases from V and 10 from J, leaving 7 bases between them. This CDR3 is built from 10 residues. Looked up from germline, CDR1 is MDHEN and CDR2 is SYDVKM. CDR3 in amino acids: CASSRQEQFF. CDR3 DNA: TGTGCCAGCAGCAGACAGGAGCAGTTCTTC.

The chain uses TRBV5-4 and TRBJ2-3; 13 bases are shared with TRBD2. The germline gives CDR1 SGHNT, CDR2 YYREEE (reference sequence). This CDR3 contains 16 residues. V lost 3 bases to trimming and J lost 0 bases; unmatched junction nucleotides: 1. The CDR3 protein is CASSWGLAGSTDTQYF. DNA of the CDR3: TGTGCCAGCAGCTGGGGACTAGCGGGGAGCACAGATACGCAGTATTTT.

DNA for the CDR3: TGTGCCAGCAGTTACTCTGGAGGGGTGGGAGAAGAGACCCAGTACTTC. This encodes CASSYSGGVGEETQYF. The chain links TRBV6-5 to TRBJ2-5; a possible D gene is TRBD2 (6 bases). This CDR3 comprises 16 residues. Trimming left V 0 bases short and J 3 bases short, with 14 bases between. Germline values: CDR1 MNHEY, CDR2 SVGAGI.

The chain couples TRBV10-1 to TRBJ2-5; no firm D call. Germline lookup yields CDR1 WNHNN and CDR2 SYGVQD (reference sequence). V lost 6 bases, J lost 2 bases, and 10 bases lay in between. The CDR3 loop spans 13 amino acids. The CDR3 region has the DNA TGCGCCAGCAGGTGTTTAGTACAAGAGACCCAGTACTTC. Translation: CASRCLVQETQYF.

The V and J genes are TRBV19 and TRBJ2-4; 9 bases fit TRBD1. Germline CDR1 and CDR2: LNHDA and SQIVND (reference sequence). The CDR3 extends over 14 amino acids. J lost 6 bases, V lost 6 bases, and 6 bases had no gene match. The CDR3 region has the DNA TGTGCCAGTAGCTTACTGGGACAGGGAAACATTCAGTACTTC. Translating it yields CASSLLGQGNIQYF. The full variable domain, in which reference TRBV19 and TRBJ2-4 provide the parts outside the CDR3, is DGGITQSPKYLFRKEGQNVTLSCEQNLNHDAMYWYRQDPGQGLRLIYYSQIVNDFQKGDIAEGYSVSREKKESFPLTVTSAQKNPTAFYLCASSLLGQGNIQYFGAGTRLSVL.

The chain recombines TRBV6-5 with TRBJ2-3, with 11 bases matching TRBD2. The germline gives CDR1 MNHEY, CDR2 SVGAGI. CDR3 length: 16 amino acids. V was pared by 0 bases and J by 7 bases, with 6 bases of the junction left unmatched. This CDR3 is CASSYSLAGVLNTQYF. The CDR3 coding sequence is TGTGCCAGCAGTTACTCACTAGCGGGAGTGCTTAATACGCAGTATTTT.

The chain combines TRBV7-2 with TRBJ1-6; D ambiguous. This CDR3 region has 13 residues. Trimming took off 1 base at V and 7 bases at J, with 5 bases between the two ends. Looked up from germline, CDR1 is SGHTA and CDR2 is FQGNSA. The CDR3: CASSLGPNSPLHF. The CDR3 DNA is TGTGCCAGCAGCTTAGGCCCCAATTCACCCCTCCACTTT.

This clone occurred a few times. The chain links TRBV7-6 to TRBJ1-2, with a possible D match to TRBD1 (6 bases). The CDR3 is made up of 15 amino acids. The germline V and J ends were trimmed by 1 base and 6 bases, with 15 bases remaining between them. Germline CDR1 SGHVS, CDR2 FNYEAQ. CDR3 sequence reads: CASSLEPDSFNGYTF. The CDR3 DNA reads TGTGCCAGCAGCTTAGAGCCGGACAGCTTCAATGGCTACACCTTC.

The CDR3 here is CASSVDGGSAGNTIYF. The CDR3 DNA reads TGTGCCAGCAGCGTAGATGGGGGGTCTGCTGGAAACACCATATATTTT. The rearrangement joins TRBV9 to TRBJ1-3; TRBD1 is a possible D gene (5 bases). Germline CDR1 is SGDLS and CDR2 is YYNGEE. The V and J ends lost 0 bases and 2 bases respectively, with 12 bases between them. The CDR3 is 16 residues long.